This passage covers 14 T cell receptor beta chains from one sample sequenced in a study of T cell repertoires in cytomegalovirus infection. TCRdb reprocessed the reads via MiXCR and lists one record per CDR3 protein. The profile shows under 350,000 distinct CDR3 sequences, over 7.5% of them singletons. Sequencing input: PBMCs. These receptors came from a human donor in good health (CMV status not recorded). Some clones in this sample may be carry-over from other donors' samples.

The rearrangement joins TRBV10-3 to TRBJ2-7, with 7 bases matching TRBD1. The length of the CDR3 is 13 residues. J was trimmed by 0 bases and V by 8 bases; bases with no gene match: 4. CDR1 ENHRY and CDR2 SYGVKD come from the germline V gene. Here the CDR3 reads CAIGGQDSYEQYF. CDR3 DNA sequence: TGTGCCATCGGAGGACAGGACTCCTACGAGCAGTACTTC.

This clonotype was counted ten times or more. This chain joins TRBV7-2 and TRBJ2-1, with TRBD2 matching 9 bases. Losses at the gene ends were 2 bases for V and 7 bases for J; bases not matched to a gene: 6. The CDR3 sequence is 15 residues long. Germline CDR1 SGHTA, CDR2 FQGNSA. In nucleotides, the CDR3 is TGTGCCAGCAGCTTATGGGCGGGAGGGGTAAATGAGCAGTTCTTC. Translating it yields CASSLWAGGVNEQFF.

The chain is built from TRBV11-3 and TRBJ2-7; 9 bases line up with TRBD1. J was trimmed by 3 bases and V by 8 bases; bases with no gene match: 11. This CDR3 region has 15 residues. Germline assignment: CDR1 SGHNT and CDR2 YENEEA. Here the CDR3 DNA reads TGTGCCAGCTGTCCCAACAGGGGGCGGTTCTACGAGCAGTACTTC. Its protein is CASCPNRGRFYEQYF.

This clonotype was counted a few times. The chain links TRBV11-2 to TRBJ1-6, with 7 bases identical to TRBD1. The germline CDR1 and CDR2 sequences are SGHAT and FQNNGV. This CDR3 region has 13 residues. The V and J ends lost 2 bases and 9 bases, in that order; junction bases with no gene match: 1. The CDR3 sequence is CASSLPGGSPLHF. CDR3 DNA sequence: TGTGCCAGCAGCTTACCAGGGGGTTCACCCCTCCACTTT.

This clonotype was detected ten times or more. This chain links TRBV7-8 with TRBJ2-7, with a tentative D call TRBD1 (6 bases). CDR1 and CDR2 (germline): SGHVS, FQNEAQ. This CDR3 spans 15 amino acids. V was pared by 1 base and J by 5 bases, with 15 bases between. CDR3 region: CASSLGGQGFHEQYF. The CDR3 coding sequence is TGTGCCAGCAGCTTAGGTGGGCAGGGGTTCCACGAGCAGTACTTC.

The J gene is TRBJ2-5, the V gene TRBV2, with 9 bases identical to TRBD2. CDR1 is SNHLY and CDR2 is FYNNEI in the germline V gene. The CDR3 covers 17 residues. The ends lost 5 bases at V and 2 bases at J; junction bases unmatched: 12. The CDR3 DNA reads as TGTGCCAGCAGTAACAGATTTCTAGCGGGAAGGCAAGAGACCCAGTACTTC. Translated, it gives CASSNRFLAGRQETQYF.

This sequence joins TRBV19 and TRBJ2-2; no reliable D call. Germline values: CDR1 LNHDA, CDR2 SQIVND (reference sequence). The CDR3 spans 13 residues. V gave up 7 bases and J gave up 5 bases, with 11 bases separating them. The CDR3 loop reads CASTAGRTGELFF. In DNA, the CDR3 is TGTGCCAGTACGGCAGGACGAACCGGGGAGCTGTTTTTT. Full variable domain (outside the CDR3, taken from reference TRBV19 and TRBJ2-2): DGGITQSPKYLFRKEGQNVTLSCEQNLNHDAMYWYRQDPGQGLRLIYYSQIVNDFQKGDIAEGYSVSREKKESFPLTVTSAQKNPTAFYLCASTAGRTGELFFGEGSRLTVL.

The table lists this clonotype with many counts. The V gene is TRBV14, the J gene TRBJ1-1; the D is unclear. CDR3 length: 17 amino acids. The V gene's germline CDR1 is SGHDN and CDR2 FVKESK. Trimming cost V 3 bases and J 5 bases, with 22 bases left between them. CDR3 sequence (DNA): TGTGCCAGCAGCCACCCAAAAATCTCTCTCCTGGGGACTGAAGCTTTCTTT. It specifies CASSHPKISLLGTEAFF.

A few counts support this clonotype. This sequence joins TRBV9 and TRBJ1-4, with 10 bases matching TRBD1. The CDR3 length is 15 residues. Trimming at V came to 2 bases and at J to 6 bases, leaving 4 bases not matched to a gene. Germline V CDR1 and CDR2: SGDLS, YYNGEE. The CDR3 DNA sequence: TGTGCCAGCAGCGTCATAGGGACAGGGGATGAAAAACTGTTTTTT. It is translated as CASSVIGTGDEKLFF.

The chain recombines TRBV5-5 with TRBJ2-2; TRBD1 aligns across 8 bases. Germline CDR1 is SGHKS and CDR2 is YYEKEE (reference sequence). This CDR3 contains 17 residues. Unmatched junction bases numbered 9, after V lost 0 bases and J lost 5 bases. CDR3 nucleotides: TGTGCCAGCAGCTTGGGTCGAGGACAGGGTAAAACCGGGGAGCTGTTTTTT. Encoded protein: CASSLGRGQGKTGELFF.

This clonotype was seen at least ten times. One end of the junction is discordant with germline, which a read error may explain. This sequence joins TRBV7-2 and TRBJ2-1; TRBD2 matches 12 bases. Germline loops: CDR1 SGHTA, CDR2 FQGNSA. The CDR3 contains 13 residues. Here the CDR3 reads CASSQLGALAGGF. The CDR3 bases are TGTGCCAGCAGTCAACTCGGAGCCCTAGCGGGAGGGTTC.

This clonotype showed up many times. The chain carries TRBV12-3 or TRBV12-4 and TRBJ2-1; TRBD1 matches at 10 bases. The CDR3 consists of 14 residues. V lost 4 bases to trimming and J lost 7 bases; unmatched junction nucleotides: 4. CDR3 sequence reads: CASSSGTGVNEQFF. The CDR3 DNA sequence: TGTGCCAGCAGTTCAGGGACAGGGGTAAATGAGCAGTTCTTC.

This chain uses TRBV11-3 with TRBJ2-3; either TRBD1 or TRBD2 may fit D (6 bases each). Trimming cost V 5 bases and J 6 bases, with 12 bases left between them. The length of the CDR3 is 13 residues. Per germline, CDR1 SGHNT and CDR2 YENEEA. CDR3 bases: TGTGCCAGCAGCCGGGGGCCGTCGGATACGCAGTATTTT. It translates to CASSRGPSDTQYF.

This clonotype occurred many times. The V call is TRBV29-1, the J call TRBJ2-5, with D unclear. The CDR3 has 12 residues. Trimming left V 4 bases short and J 2 bases short, with 8 bases between. CDR1 SQVTM and CDR2 ANQGSEA come from the germline V gene. The CDR3 sequence: CSVVRGQETQYF. CDR3 in DNA: TGCAGCGTTGTGCGCGGTCAAGAGACCCAGTACTTC.